Described below is a single T cell receptor (beta chain) sequence and its context. The record originates from a study of long-term antiretroviral therapy in people with HIV. This CDR3 spans 14 amino acids. Sequencing relied on immunoSEQ assay v3.0, run at survey level. The data were produced by immunoSEQ multiplex PCR, yet TCRdb's version contains in-frame clones alone and is incomplete. The sample shows approximately 11,000 clones, 76% of them seen only once. This chain uses TRBV21-1 with TRBJ1-2; TRBD1 was called by the table and not checked on the DNA. TRBV21-1 constitutes a pseudogene. This receptor was obtained from a man aged 30-40 years with HIV. Sample: unsorted PBMCs, taken at the start of antiretroviral therapy, before treatment. The CDR3 region is CANLKPGQGGGYTF. Here the CDR3 DNA reads TGTGCCAACCTGAAACCGGGACAGGGAGGGGGCTACACCTTC.